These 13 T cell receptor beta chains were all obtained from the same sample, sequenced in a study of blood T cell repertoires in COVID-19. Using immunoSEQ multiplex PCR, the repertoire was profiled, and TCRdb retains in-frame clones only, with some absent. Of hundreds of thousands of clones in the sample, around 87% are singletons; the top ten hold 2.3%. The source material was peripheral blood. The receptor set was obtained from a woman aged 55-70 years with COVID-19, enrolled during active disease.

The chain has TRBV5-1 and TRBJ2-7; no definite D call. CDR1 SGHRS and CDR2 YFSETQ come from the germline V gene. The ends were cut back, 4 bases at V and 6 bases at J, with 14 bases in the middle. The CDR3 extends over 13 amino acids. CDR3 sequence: CASSIKQSVEQYF. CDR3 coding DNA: TGCGCCAGCAGCATCAAGCAATCGGTCGAGCAGTACTTC.

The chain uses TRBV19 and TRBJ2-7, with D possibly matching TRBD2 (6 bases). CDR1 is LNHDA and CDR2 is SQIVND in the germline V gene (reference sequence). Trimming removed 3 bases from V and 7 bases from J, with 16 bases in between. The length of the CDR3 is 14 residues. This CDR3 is CASSIGTLWGEQYF. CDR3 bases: TGTGCCAGTAGTATTGGGACTCTCTGGGGAGAGCAGTACTTC.

The CDR3 bases are TGTGCCAGTAGTATTTATGCGGGGGGCGTGGGTAATGAGCAGTTCTTC. Protein sequence: CASSIYAGGVGNEQFF. The genes are TRBV19 and TRBJ2-1; 8 bases agree with TRBD2. This CDR3 is built from 16 residues. V shed 3 bases, J shed 7 bases, and the junction held 11 bases outside the gene matches. Germline CDR1 reads LNHDA; CDR2 reads SQIVND (reference sequence).

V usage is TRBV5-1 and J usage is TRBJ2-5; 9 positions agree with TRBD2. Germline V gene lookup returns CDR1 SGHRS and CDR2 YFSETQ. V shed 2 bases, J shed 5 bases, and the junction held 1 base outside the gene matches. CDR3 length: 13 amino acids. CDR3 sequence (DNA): TGCGCCAGCAGCTTAACTAGCGGGGAGACCCAGTACTTC. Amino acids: CASSLTSGETQYF.

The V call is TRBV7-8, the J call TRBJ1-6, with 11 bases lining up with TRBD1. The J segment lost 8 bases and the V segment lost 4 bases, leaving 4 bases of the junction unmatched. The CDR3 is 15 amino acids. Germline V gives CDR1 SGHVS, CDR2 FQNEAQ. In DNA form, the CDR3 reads TGTGCCAGCAGCTCGGGACAGGGGGATTATTCACCCCTCCACTTT. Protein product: CASSSGQGDYSPLHF.

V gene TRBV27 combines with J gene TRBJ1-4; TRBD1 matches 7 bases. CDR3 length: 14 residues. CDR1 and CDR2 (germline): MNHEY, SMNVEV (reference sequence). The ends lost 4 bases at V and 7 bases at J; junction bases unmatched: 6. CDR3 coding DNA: TGTGCCAGCAGTTCCCCAGGGGGAAGTGAAAAACTGTTTTTT. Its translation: CASSSPGGSEKLFF. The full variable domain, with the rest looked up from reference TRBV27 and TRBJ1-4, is EAQVTQNPRYLITVTGKKLTVTCSQNMNHEYMSWYRQDPGLGLRQIYYSMNVEVTDKGDVPEGYKVSRKEKRNFPLILESPSPNQTSLYFCASSSPGGSEKLFFGSGTQLSVL.

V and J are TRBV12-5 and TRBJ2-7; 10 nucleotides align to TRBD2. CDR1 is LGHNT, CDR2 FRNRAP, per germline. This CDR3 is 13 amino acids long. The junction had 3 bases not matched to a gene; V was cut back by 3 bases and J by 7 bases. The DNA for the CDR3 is TGTGCTAGTGGTTTTAGCGGGGGGAATGAGCAGTACTTC. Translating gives CASGFSGGNEQYF. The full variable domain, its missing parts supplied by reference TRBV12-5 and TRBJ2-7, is DARVTQTPRHKVTEMGQEVTMRCQPILGHNTVFWYRQTMMQGLELLAYFRNRAPLDDSGMPKDRFSAEMPDATLATLKIQPSEPRDSAVYFCASGFSGGNEQYFGPGTRLTVT.

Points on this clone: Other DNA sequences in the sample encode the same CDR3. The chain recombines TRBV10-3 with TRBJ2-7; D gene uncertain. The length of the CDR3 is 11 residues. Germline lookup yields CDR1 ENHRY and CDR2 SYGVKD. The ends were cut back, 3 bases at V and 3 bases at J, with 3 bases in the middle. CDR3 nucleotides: TGTGCCATCAGTGATTACTACGAGCAGTACTTC. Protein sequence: CAISDYYEQYF.

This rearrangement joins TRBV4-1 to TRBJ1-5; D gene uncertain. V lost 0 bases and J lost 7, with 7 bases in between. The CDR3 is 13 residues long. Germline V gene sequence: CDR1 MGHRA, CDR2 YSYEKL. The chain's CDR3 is CASSQDLQQPQHF. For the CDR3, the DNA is TGCGCCAGCAGCCAAGATTTGCAGCAGCCCCAGCATTTT.

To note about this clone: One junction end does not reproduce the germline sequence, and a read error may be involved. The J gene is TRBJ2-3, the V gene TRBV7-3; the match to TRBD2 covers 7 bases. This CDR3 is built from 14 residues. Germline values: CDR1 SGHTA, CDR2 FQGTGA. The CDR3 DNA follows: TGTGCCAGCAGCCTAACCGGGGGGTACGATACGCAGTATTTT. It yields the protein CASSLTGGYDTQYF.

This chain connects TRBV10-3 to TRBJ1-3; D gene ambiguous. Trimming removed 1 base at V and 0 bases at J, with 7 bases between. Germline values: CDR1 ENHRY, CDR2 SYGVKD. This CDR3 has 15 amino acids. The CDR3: CAISEWRRSGNTIYF. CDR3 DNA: TGTGCCATCAGTGAGTGGAGGCGCTCTGGAAACACCATATATTTT.

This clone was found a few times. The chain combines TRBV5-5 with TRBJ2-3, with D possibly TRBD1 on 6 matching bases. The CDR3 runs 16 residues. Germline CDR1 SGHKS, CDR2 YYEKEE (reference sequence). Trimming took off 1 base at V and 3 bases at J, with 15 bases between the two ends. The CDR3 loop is CASSLNPRGSTDTQYF. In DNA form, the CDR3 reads TGTGCCAGCAGCTTGAACCCCAGGGGATCTACAGATACGCAGTATTTT.

The CDR3 DNA is TGCAGCGTCTCGGGACAGGGGGACACCGGGGAGCTGTTTTTT. This sequence encodes CSVSGQGDTGELFF. The V call is TRBV29-1, the J call TRBJ2-2; 11 bases map to TRBD1. This CDR3 is 14 amino acids long. Germline assignment: CDR1 SQVTM and CDR2 ANQGSEA. V lost 6 bases, J lost 3 bases, and 3 bases stayed unmatched.